This TCR beta chain is from a study of Ad26.COV2.S vaccination and SARS-CoV-2 variants. This clone appeared a single time. Treatment indicated: about 20 received Ad26.COV2.S at low or high dose, single or two shots; about 5 received placebo; per-sample allocation not given. The samples date from day 63 after the first vaccine or placebo injection. Germline V gene sequence: CDR1 SGHAT, CDR2 FQNNGV. V gave up 5 bases and J gave up 5 bases, with 12 bases separating them. The CDR3 length is 13 residues. Some clones are missing from TCRdb's copy, which holds only in-frame ones; the method was immunoSEQ multiplex PCR. The table lists approximately 500,000 clones, 87% of them singletons, with over 10% in the top ten.

The sequencing here drew on peripheral blood, taken in a trial of Ad26.COV2.S vaccine versus placebo. The receptor comes from a person aged 18-60 years who received the Ad26.COV2.S COVID-19 vaccine or a placebo. The chain recombines TRBV11-2 with TRBJ2-5; no definite D call. CDR3 nucleotides: TGTGCCAGCAGCCTCCGGATTCGGGAGACCCAGTACTTC. It codes for CASSLRIRETQYF.